One sample yielded the 29 T cell receptor beta chains listed below, sequenced in a study of metastatic and nonmetastatic thyroid tumors. Until they underwent thyroid surgery, no patient had received any treatment. Using MiXCR, TCRdb reanalyzed the PCR reads. The sample gives about 69,000 clones, 14% of which show up once; approximately 7% is in the top ten. The sample taken for sequencing was blood. The receptors stem from a male donor with papillary thyroid cancer or a benign thyroid nodule (not recorded which). Some clones in this sample may be carry-over from other donors' samples.

This clone occurred a few times. This CDR3 fails to terminate in the conserved phenylalanine or tryptophan, so it likely reflects a read error. This sequence joins TRBV6-2 or TRBV6-3 and TRBJ2-1, with 14 bases lining up with TRBD2. From germline, CDR1 is MNHEY and CDR2 SVGEGT. The CDR3 length is 18 residues. V lost 5 bases, J lost 4 bases, and 10 bases stayed unmatched. The CDR3 nucleotides are TGTGCCAGCAGTCCGGGACTAGCGGGAGAGGTGTGTTACAATGAGCAGTTCCTC. Its translation is CASSPGLAGEVCYNEQFL.

This clone has a count of ten or more. The V gene is TRBV20-1, the J gene TRBJ2-3; D is possibly TRBD1 (6 bases). The CDR3 has 13 residues. CDR1 is DFQATT and CDR2 is SNEGSKA in the germline V gene (reference sequence). The CDR3 coding sequence is TGCGCGGGTGGGGGCGGAAACACAGATACGCAGTATTTT. Amino acid sequence: CAGGGGNTDTQYF.

Only one count was recorded for this clone. J is TRBJ2-3 and V is TRBV18; TRBD2 aligns across 7 bases. The CDR3 runs 14 residues. V gave up 4 bases and J gave up 6 bases; unmatched junction bases: 7. Germline V lookup: CDR1 KGHSH, CDR2 LQKENI. CDR3 amino acids: CASSLWTSMDTQYF. In nucleotides, the CDR3 is TGTGCCAGCTCACTGTGGACTAGTATGGATACGCAGTATTTT.

At least ten counts were recorded for this clone. CDR3 nucleotide sequence: TGCAGCGTTGAAGACCGGGACAGTACGCGGGAGCAGTACGTC. It translates to CSVEDRDSTREQYV. The chain combines TRBV29-1 with TRBJ2-7; TRBD1 matches 7 bases. The length of the CDR3 is 14 residues. The germline gives CDR1 SQVTM, CDR2 ANQGSEA. V lost 0 bases to trimming and J lost 7 bases; unmatched junction nucleotides: 9.

The chain joins TRBV5-5 to TRBJ2-3, with 7 bases aligning to TRBD2. Germline loops: CDR1 SGHKS, CDR2 YYEKEE (reference sequence). V lost 2 bases and J lost 4; bases outside the gene matches: 7. The CDR3 consists of 15 residues. CDR3 sequence: CASSLWTSAADTQYF. In nucleotides, the CDR3 is TGTGCCAGCAGCTTATGGACTAGTGCCGCAGATACGCAGTATTTT.

This chain connects TRBV6-1 to TRBJ2-1; TRBD1 is a possible D gene (6 bases). V dropped 7 bases and J dropped 7 bases, with 17 bases sitting between them. CDR3 length: 14 amino acids. Per the germline V gene, CDR1 is MNHNS and CDR2 is SASEGT. The CDR3 loop is CASKDTGWGNEQFF. CDR3 bases: TGTGCCAGCAAGGACACAGGGTGGGGAAATGAGCAGTTCTTC.

This clone was recorded at least ten times. The chain joins TRBV20-1 to TRBJ2-2; D unresolved. CDR3 size: 13 residues. The germline gives CDR1 DFQATT, CDR2 SNEGSKA (reference sequence). With 5 bases removed from V and 0 bases from J, the gap between germline ends came to 7 bases. CDR3 protein: CSAPPPNTGELFF. CDR3 sequence (DNA): TGCAGTGCTCCACCCCCGAACACCGGGGAGCTGTTTTTT.

The rearrangement links TRBV5-4 to TRBJ2-5, with 9 bases matching TRBD2. The CDR3 loop spans 15 amino acids. Trimming at V came to 3 bases and at J to 5 bases, leaving 8 bases not matched to a gene. The germline V gene encodes CDR1 SGHNT and CDR2 YYREEE (reference sequence). This CDR3 reads CASSSGSGSDETQYF. Written as DNA, the CDR3 is TGTGCCAGCAGCTCAGGTAGCGGGAGTGATGAGACCCAGTACTTC.

The table lists this clone with many counts. V and J are TRBV2 and TRBJ2-1; 10 positions agree with TRBD1. Germline CDR1 and CDR2: SNHLY and FYNNEI. V trimming: 4 bases; J trimming: 7 bases; junction bases outside the gene matches: 16. CDR3 length equals 18 residues. DNA for the CDR3: TGTGCCAGCAGTGGACGGGACAGGGGAGCCTGGAAACATAATGAGCAGTTCTTC. Its translation is CASSGRDRGAWKHNEQFF. Full variable domain (rest looked up from reference TRBV2 and TRBJ2-1): EPEVTQTPSHQVTQMGQEVILRCVPISNHLYFYWYRQILGQKVEFLVSFYNNEISEKSEIFDDQFSVERPDGSNFTLKIRSTKLEDSAMYFCASSGRDRGAWKHNEQFFGPGTRLTVL.

This clone was counted ten times or more. This chain links TRBV12-3 or TRBV12-4 with TRBJ1-1; 8 nucleotides match TRBD1. The CDR3 consists of 14 residues. The ends lost 1 base at V and 4 bases at J; junction bases unmatched: 2. This chain's CDR3 is CASSLDRGGTEAFF. The CDR3 DNA sequence: TGTGCCAGCAGTTTAGACAGGGGGGGCACTGAAGCTTTCTTT.

This clone has a count of ten or more. The chain joins TRBV7-7 to TRBJ2-7, with D uncertain. This CDR3 contains 15 residues. Germline V gene lookup returns CDR1 SSHAT and CDR2 FNYEAQ (reference sequence). The CDR3 reads CASSLARVAGYEQYV. Written as DNA, the CDR3 is TGTGCTAGCAGCTTAGCAAGAGTAGCCGGGTACGAGCAGTACGTC.

As for this clone: Compared with germline, one end of the junction differs, possibly owing to a read error. V is TRBV20-1 and J is TRBJ1-2, with unresolved D. The V gene's germline CDR1 is DFQATT and CDR2 SNEGSKA (reference sequence). The CDR3 consists of 14 residues. The CDR3 DNA reads TGCAGTGCTAGTAATCCCCGTGGGGAATATGGCTACATCTTC. Translated, it gives CSASNPRGEYGYIF.

Points on this clone: A read error may explain this, as a much larger clone is one base away. The CDR3 is CASSMIGNYRGTEAFF. The CDR3 coding sequence is TGTGCCAGTAGTATGATAGGGAACTACAGGGGCACTGAAGCTTTCTTT. The rearrangement uses TRBV19 and TRBJ1-1; TRBD1 agrees at 7 bases. Germline CDR1 is LNHDA and CDR2 is SQIVND (reference sequence). This CDR3 spans 16 amino acids. The J segment lost 4 bases and the V segment lost 3 bases, leaving 11 bases of the junction unmatched.

This chain uses TRBV7-2 with TRBJ2-7; no reliable D call. Germline loops: CDR1 SGHTA, CDR2 FQGNSA. The CDR3 is made up of 14 amino acids. Trimming removed 4 bases at V and 3 bases at J, with 13 bases between. In DNA form, the CDR3 reads TGTGCCAGCAGCTCATATAGCTTGAGCTACGAGCAGTACTTC. Encoded protein: CASSSYSLSYEQYF.

This clone was found many times. J is TRBJ1-6 and V is TRBV20-1, with TRBD1 matching over 8 bases. Germline-derived CDR1 and CDR2 are DFQATT and SNEGSKA (reference sequence). CDR3 length: 14 amino acids. V was pared by 3 bases and J by 8 bases, with 6 bases of the junction left unmatched. The CDR3 DNA is TGCAGTGCTAGTGGACAGGGCGGTGATTCACCCCTCCACTTT. The encoded protein is CSASGQGGDSPLHF.

This clone was found many times. The V and J genes are TRBV20-1 and TRBJ1-5; D is unresolved. The germline V gene encodes CDR1 DFQATT and CDR2 SNEGSKA (reference sequence). CDR3 length equals 13 residues. With 7 bases removed from V and 0 bases from J, the gap between germline ends came to 10 bases. The CDR3 DNA sequence: TGCAGTGTCCCTGTCAATAGCAATCAGCCCCAGCATTTT. Amino acids: CSVPVNSNQPQHF.

This clone was seen a handful of times. The junction departs from the called germline gene at one end, perhaps through a read error. The gene calls are TRBV28 and TRBJ1-5, with 10 bases matching TRBD1. Looked up from germline, CDR1 is MDHEN and CDR2 is SYDVKM. The CDR3 has 15 residues. The CDR3 DNA sequence: TGTGCCAGCAGCCGGGGACAGGGGCCGGATCAGCCGCAGCATTTT. Protein product: CASSRGQGPDQPQHF.

This clone was counted ten times or more. Possible read error: a much larger clone is one base away. The same CDR3 arises from other DNA sequences in this sample as well. The J gene is TRBJ2-1, the V gene TRBV5-1; D ambiguous. This CDR3 is 13 amino acids long. V lost 0 bases, J lost 10 bases, and 11 bases lay in between. The germline V gene encodes CDR1 SGHRS and CDR2 YFSETQ. CDR3 nucleotide sequence: TGCGCCAGCAGCTTGGGGTTAGTAAACGAGCAGTTCTTC. Translating it yields CASSLGLVNEQFF.

This clone was observed at least ten times. The rearrangement links TRBV11-1 to TRBJ2-2; 13 positions agree with TRBD2. The CDR3 loop spans 17 amino acids. The ends lost 1 base at V and 5 bases at J; junction bases unmatched: 4. Germline V gene sequence: CDR1 SGHAT, CDR2 FQDESV (reference sequence). CDR3 region: CASSLVGLAGETGELFF. The CDR3 region has the DNA TGTGCCAGCAGCTTAGTAGGACTAGCGGGAGAAACCGGGGAGCTGTTTTTT.

The chain links TRBV20-1 to TRBJ1-1; D gene uncertain. The V gene lost 3 bases and the J gene lost 1 base, with 12 bases spanning the gap. Per germline, CDR1 DFQATT and CDR2 SNEGSKA (reference sequence). The length of the CDR3 is 14 residues. The CDR3 reads CSASQVCWNTEAFF. CDR3 coding DNA: TGCAGTGCTAGTCAGGTATGTTGGAACACTGAAGCTTTCTTT.

This clone was observed at least ten times. The chain has TRBV6-5 and TRBJ2-1; a possible D gene is TRBD1 (10 bases). From germline, CDR1 is MNHEY and CDR2 SVGAGI. V lost 7 bases, J lost 4 bases, and 29 bases lay in between. The CDR3 is 19 residues long. CDR3 in DNA: TGTGCCAGCAAGCGCGGACAGGGGGATACGGGACTAGCTTACAATGAGCAGTTCTTC. Its translation: CASKRGQGDTGLAYNEQFF.

In its sample, this clone was seen many times. The rearrangement links TRBV27 to TRBJ1-1; 7 bases are shared with TRBD1. Germline values: CDR1 MNHEY, CDR2 SMNVEV (reference sequence). J gave up 1 base and V 2 bases, and 4 bases lay outside the gene matches. The CDR3 length is 15 residues. The CDR3 protein is CASSLTPGGNTEAFF. CDR3 nucleotides: TGTGCCAGCAGTTTAACTCCAGGGGGGAACACTGAAGCTTTCTTT.

Ten or more counts support this clone. The J gene is TRBJ2-2, the V gene TRBV11-3, with TRBD1 as a possible D gene (5 bases). Germline V gene sequence: CDR1 SGHNT, CDR2 YENEEA. V was shortened by 4 bases and J by 5 bases, with 14 bases between the two germline ends. The CDR3 covers 15 residues. DNA for the CDR3: TGTGCCAGCAGCTCGAGCAGGGTTGGAACCGGGGAGCTGTTTTTT. The encoded protein is CASSSSRVGTGELFF.

This clone was counted ten times or more. The CDR3 loop reads CASSPGGGRETQYF. As DNA, the CDR3 is TGCGCCAGCAGCCCAGGGGGGGGGCGAGAGACCCAGTACTTC. The rearrangement joins TRBV5-1 to TRBJ2-5; D tentatively fits TRBD1 or TRBD2 (7 bases each). CDR3 length equals 14 residues. The germline CDR1 and CDR2 sequences are SGHRS and YFSETQ. V was cut by 4 bases and J by 4 bases, with 14 bases left in between.

This clone was counted at least ten times. The gene calls are TRBV4-3 and TRBJ2-7, with D possibly TRBD2 on 6 matching bases. Germline loops: CDR1 LGHNA, CDR2 YSLEER. Between the trimmed V and J ends, which lost 2 bases and 3 bases, there was a span of 14 bases. This CDR3 is 15 amino acids long. The CDR3 region has the DNA TGCGCCAGCAGCCAAACCTGGCGGGGACGCTACGAGCAGTACTTC. Amino acids: CASSQTWRGRYEQYF.

The sample holds many counts of this clone. The chain joins TRBV5-7 to TRBJ2-7, with 11 bases fitting TRBD1. TRBV5-7 is known as an ORF, though its function is uncertain. CDR3 size: 18 residues. Trimming removed 4 bases from V and 4 bases from J; junction bases left unmatched: 16. CDR3 in amino acids: CASSLYHPGQGARYEQYF. The CDR3 nucleotides read TGTGCCAGCAGCCTTTATCACCCCGGACAGGGGGCGCGTTACGAGCAGTACTTC.

Remarks on this clone: A much larger clone is a single base away; this may be a read error. The chain links TRBV3-1 to TRBJ2-2; 8 positions match TRBD2. J was trimmed by 6 bases and V by 5 bases; bases with no gene match: 11. There are 16 residues in the CDR3. Looked up from germline, CDR1 is LGHDT and CDR2 is YNNKEL (reference sequence). CDR3 in amino acids: CASSSSGSRGSGELFF. DNA of the CDR3: TGTGCCAGCAGCTCTAGCGGGTCCAGGGGATCCGGGGAGCTGTTTTTT.

This clone was counted at least ten times. The chain combines TRBV6-5 with TRBJ2-1; D is perhaps TRBD2 (5 bases). Looked up from germline, CDR1 is MNHEY and CDR2 is SVGAGI. Deletions cut 0 bases from V and 0 bases from J, with 6 bases between. The CDR3 totals 15 residues. The CDR3 sequence is CASSYSGSSYNEQFF. CDR3 coding DNA: TGTGCCAGCAGTTACTCGGGGAGCTCCTACAATGAGCAGTTCTTC.

This clone was seen at least ten times. The V call is TRBV20-1, the J call TRBJ2-2; 7 bases fit TRBD2. Trimming removed 6 bases from V and 3 bases from J; junction bases left unmatched: 4. Germline V gives CDR1 DFQATT, CDR2 SNEGSKA (reference sequence). This CDR3 has 13 amino acids. The CDR3 here is CSAGLGHTGELFF. The CDR3 bases are TGCAGTGCCGGACTAGGGCACACCGGGGAGCTGTTTTTT.